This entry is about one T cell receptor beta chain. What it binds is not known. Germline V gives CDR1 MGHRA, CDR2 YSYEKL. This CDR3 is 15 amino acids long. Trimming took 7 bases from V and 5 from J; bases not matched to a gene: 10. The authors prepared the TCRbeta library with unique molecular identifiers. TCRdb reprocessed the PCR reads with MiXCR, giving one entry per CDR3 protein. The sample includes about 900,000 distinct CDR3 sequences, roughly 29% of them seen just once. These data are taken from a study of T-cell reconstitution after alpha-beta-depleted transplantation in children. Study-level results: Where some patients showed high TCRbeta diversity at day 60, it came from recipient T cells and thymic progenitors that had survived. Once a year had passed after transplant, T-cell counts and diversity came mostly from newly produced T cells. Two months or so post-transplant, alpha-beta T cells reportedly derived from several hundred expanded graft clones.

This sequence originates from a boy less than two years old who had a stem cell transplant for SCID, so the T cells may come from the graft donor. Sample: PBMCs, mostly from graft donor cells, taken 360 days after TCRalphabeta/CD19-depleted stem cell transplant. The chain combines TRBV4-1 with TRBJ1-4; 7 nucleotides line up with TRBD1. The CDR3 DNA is TGCGCCAGCACCACGACGGGACAGTTAAATGAAAAACTGTTTTTT. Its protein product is CASTTTGQLNEKLFF.